A selection of T cell receptor beta chains follows, all from one sample in a study of T cell responses to AZD1222 COVID-19 vaccine. Clones were sequenced by immunoSEQ multiplex PCR, and TCRdb holds only the in-frame ones, with some missing. Counted here are roughly 120,000 clones, around 90% occurring once; the ten biggest clones make up around 8.6%. This specimen was peripheral blood, taken on day 0 of AZD1222 vaccination. The receptor set was obtained from an adult in good health. Each CDR3 is given without its conserved first and last residue. D genes are given only for firm matches.

CDR3: ASSTLGTNNEQF
D: .
V: TRBV6-5
J: TRBJ2-1

CDR3: ASTPGGPYEQY
D: .
V: TRBV5-1
J: TRBJ2-7

CDR3: ASSVDLGQPQH
D: .
V: TRBV9
J: TRBJ1-5

CDR3: ASRQTGSREKLF
D: .
V: TRBV6-6
J: TRBJ1-4

CDR3: ASRGTGSYGYT
D: TRBD1
V: TRBV2
J: TRBJ1-2

CDR3: ASSHTPGTGTPGTRPYEQY
D: .
V: TRBV6-2/TRBV6-3
J: TRBJ2-7

CDR3: ASQTGGNSYEQY
D: TRBD1
V: TRBV6-5
J: TRBJ2-7

CDR3: AWSAGFGQPQH
D: .
V: TRBV30
J: TRBJ1-5

CDR3: ASSAQGVSHTQY
D: TRBD1
V: TRBV7-2
J: TRBJ2-3

CDR3: ASSPLKFQFEQY
D: .
V: TRBV18
J: TRBJ2-7

CDR3: ATSDHRSSYNEQF
D: .
V: TRBV24-1
J: TRBJ2-1

CDR3: ASRKPGLAGGYEQF
D: TRBD2
V: TRBV27
J: TRBJ2-1

CDR3: ASAGVAYEQY
D: TRBD2
V: TRBV7-3
J: TRBJ2-7

CDR3: ASSRAAAYEQY
D: .
V: TRBV21-1
J: TRBJ2-7

CDR3: ASSLVQGNQPQH
D: .
V: TRBV18
J: TRBJ1-5

CDR3: ASSEGGSADTQY
D: .
V: TRBV6-4
J: TRBJ2-3

CDR3: ASSLAGGDGYT
D: TRBD1
V: TRBV11-2
J: TRBJ1-2

CDR3: ASSLLGQRSTDTQY
D: .
V: TRBV7-9
J: TRBJ2-3

CDR3: ASSPTGEGALSYEQY
D: TRBD1
V: TRBV7-3
J: TRBJ2-7

CDR3: ASSPDRAGDTEAF
D: TRBD1
V: TRBV10-1
J: TRBJ1-1

CDR3: ASSATTGAGANVLT
D: .
V: TRBV28
J: TRBJ2-6

CDR3: ASSLRGFGNQPQH
D: .
V: TRBV28
J: TRBJ1-5

CDR3: ASSLAENTEAF
D: .
V: TRBV7-9
J: TRBJ1-1

CDR3: ASSRGQGGNQPQH
D: TRBD1
V: TRBV7-8
J: TRBJ1-5

CDR3: ASSSRGGSNSPLH
D: .
V: TRBV27
J: TRBJ1-6

CDR3: SVDRGTDTQY
D: .
V: TRBV29-1
J: TRBJ2-3

CDR3: ASSLAQGVRSYNEQF
D: .
V: TRBV7-9
J: TRBJ2-1

CDR3: ASRSDRGITYEQY
D: TRBD1
V: TRBV5-5
J: TRBJ2-7

CDR3: ASSPRTSGGSSYEQY
D: TRBD2
V: TRBV5-1
J: TRBJ2-7

CDR3: ASSEGSGELF
D: .
V: TRBV5-1
J: TRBJ2-2

CDR3: ASSAARPGTSAYTGELF
D: TRBD2
V: TRBV9
J: TRBJ2-2

CDR3: ASSSRPSSYNEQF
D: .
V: TRBV28
J: TRBJ2-1

CDR3: ASSSQQTGSGELF
D: TRBD1
V: TRBV7-3
J: TRBJ2-2

CDR3: ATSGSLQETQY
D: .
V: TRBV15
J: TRBJ2-5

CDR3: ASSLGAAGGARYGYT
D: .
V: TRBV7-8
J: TRBJ1-2

CDR3: ASNPGVYGYA
D: .
V: TRBV2
J: TRBJ1-2

CDR3: ASSRAAAEKLF
D: .
V: TRBV14
J: TRBJ1-4

CDR3: ASSSTGAGEQY
D: TRBD1
V: TRBV18
J: TRBJ2-7

CDR3: ASSLLNQGVGSPLH
D: TRBD1
V: TRBV28
J: TRBJ1-6

CDR3: ASSSPWEGGYT
D: .
V: TRBV27
J: TRBJ1-2

CDR3: ASSVGPGLAGEVSYNEQF
D: TRBD2
V: TRBV9
J: TRBJ2-1

CDR3: ASSSGVTEAF
D: .
V: TRBV11-2
J: TRBJ1-1